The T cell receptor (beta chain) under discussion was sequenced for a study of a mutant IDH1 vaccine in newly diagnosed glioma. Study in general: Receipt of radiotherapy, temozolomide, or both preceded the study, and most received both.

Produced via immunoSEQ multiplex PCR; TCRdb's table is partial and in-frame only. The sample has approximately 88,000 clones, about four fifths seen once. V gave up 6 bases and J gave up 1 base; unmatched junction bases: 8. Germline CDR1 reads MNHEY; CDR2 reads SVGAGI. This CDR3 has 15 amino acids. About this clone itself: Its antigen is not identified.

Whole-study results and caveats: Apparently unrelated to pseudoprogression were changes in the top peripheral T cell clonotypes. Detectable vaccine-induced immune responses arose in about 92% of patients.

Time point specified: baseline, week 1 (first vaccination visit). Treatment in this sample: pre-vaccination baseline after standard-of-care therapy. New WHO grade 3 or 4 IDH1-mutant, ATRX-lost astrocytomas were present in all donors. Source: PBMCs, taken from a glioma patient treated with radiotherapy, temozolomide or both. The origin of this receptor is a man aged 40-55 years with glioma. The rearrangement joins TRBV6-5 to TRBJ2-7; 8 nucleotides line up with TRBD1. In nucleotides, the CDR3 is TGTGCCAGCAGCCTGGGACAGGCTGTTTCCTACGAGCAGTACTTC. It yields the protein CASSLGQAVSYEQYF.